The T cell receptor (beta chain) under discussion was sequenced for a study of PD-1 blockade in classical Hodgkin lymphoma. Time point given: cycle 4 day 1 (C4D1), after less than seven weeks of nivolumab. Patients all relapsed after autologous stem cell transplantation, and there was variation in brentuximab vedotin exposure. CD4+ T cells were purified from thawed PBMCs by magnetic negative selection. Germline loops: CDR1 MNHEY, CDR2 SMNVEV (reference sequence). V was pared by 1 base and J by 4 bases, with 15 bases between. The CDR3 sequence is 16 residues long. In regard to this clone: Its antigen is undetermined.

General observations from the study: A significant rise in TCR diversity by C4D1 was seen for CD4+ but not CD8+ cells. Complete responders entered with baseline diversity on par with newly diagnosed patients, the results showed.

Assay used: immunoSEQ multiplex PCR; TCRdb lists only in-frame clones, some missing. The profile shows around 25,000 clones, around 83% of them singletons. The chain uses TRBV27 and TRBJ2-3; possible D gene TRBD2, 6 bases. This sequence originates from a human donor with classical Hodgkin lymphoma. Sample: CD4+ T cells from blood, taken before the fourth cycle of nivolumab. CDR3 DNA sequence: TGTGCCAGCAGTTTATTACGCGGGTCGGGGGCAGATACGCAGTATTTT. It translates to CASSLLRGSGADTQYF.